This T cell receptor (beta chain) is drawn from a study of blood T cell repertoires in COVID-19. Study in general: The study drew acute and convalescent COVID-19 samples from the United States, Italy and Spain. In each case, the material was cDNA or gDNA derived from T cells, B-cell-depleted T cells, or PBMCs.

The CDR3 totals 11 residues. Between the trimmed V and J ends, which lost 4 bases and 5 bases, there was a span of 5 bases. CDR1 is LNHDA, CDR2 SQIVND, per germline (reference sequence). Per the authors' pipeline: Quantification of nucleated cells was approximated via reference gene primer amplification. Repertoires were generated with immunoSEQ multiplex PCR, while TCRdb's copy carries only in-frame clones and drops some. V, J and clone size derive from that table, while D and trimming were established from the DNA sequence. The data hold just over 95,000 clones, with around 81% observed a single time.

The TCR was taken from a man aged 60 to 69 with acute or convalescent COVID-19. Sequenced: peripheral blood. The chain has TRBV19 and TRBJ2-5, with D maybe TRBD2 (5 bases). CDR3 residues: CASSTSETQYF. Written as DNA, the CDR3 is TGTGCCAGTAGTACTAGCGAGACCCAGTACTTC.